This T cell receptor (beta chain) comes out of a study of identical twins. TCRdb itself ran the 5' RACE reads through MiXCR, one entry per CDR3 protein. The profile covers under 300,000 distinct CDR3 sequences, with approximately 7.1% appearing a single time and about 15% taken by the ten largest. Germline CDR1 reads MNHEY; CDR2 reads SMNVEV (reference sequence). V gave up 5 bases and J gave up 6 bases; unmatched junction bases: 13. CDR3 length: 16 amino acids. The donor group consisted entirely of healthy Caucasians. These data were likewise used in another study, on T cells expressing NK-cell markers. That source notes: Obtained from sorted CD3+CD56+NKG2C+, CD3+CD56+NKG2C- and CD3+CD56-NKG2C+ T cells were the TCR beta repertoires.

The chain has TRBV27 and TRBJ2-3; 8 bases map to TRBD1. The sequencing input was CD8+ T cells sorted from blood. This TCR was sampled from a woman aged 18-29 years in good health. The CDR3 protein is CASSALGTQGADTQYF. For the CDR3, the DNA is TGTGCCAGCAGTGCTCTGGGGACTCAGGGGGCGGATACGCAGTATTTT.